This T cell receptor beta chain derives from a study of cytomegalovirus exposure and HLA in healthy donors. The study ran its PCR with 60 Vbeta and 13 Jbeta primers. The protocol was immunoSEQ multiplex PCR, while the TCRdb copy is restricted to in-frame clones and leaves out a portion. The profile covers 150,000 to 200,000 clones, with approximately 71% appearing a single time and around 4% taken by the ten largest. Trimming cost V 2 bases and J 0 bases, with 13 bases left between them. Germline CDR1 reads SEHNR; CDR2 reads FQNEAQ (reference sequence). CDR3 length: 16 amino acids. This clone was detected a few times. No antigen is known for it. Study results and limitations: In a later analysis, productive TCRs from donors in an Asian-associated ancestry cluster reportedly carried fewer N-insertions than the cohort mean.

The material sequenced was PBMCs. The chain uses TRBV7-9 and TRBJ2-5; no firm D call. The receptor was isolated from a woman aged 18 to 35 in good health and CMV-seropositive. The CDR3 nucleotides read TGTGCCAGCAGCTTAATGGGCTCCGGCTACCAAGAGACCCAGTACTTC. It encodes CASSLMGSGYQETQYF.